The 31 T cell receptor beta chains presented below share a single source sample, sequenced in a study of regulatory T cells in long-lasting Graves disease. The time point here: newly diagnosed GD, antithyroid drugs for less than 3 months. Scientists built the TCR library using RNA that was extracted from PBMCs. With iRepertoire HTBI primers and Arm-PCR of CDR3 regions, TCR beta libraries were built. From the multiplex PCR reads, TCRdb called clonotypes with MiXCR, one entry per CDR3 protein. The repertoire consists of 360,000 or so distinct CDR3 sequences, with approximately 16% occurring once and the leading ten covering about 32%. The data were also submitted as part of a second study, on T cells in Graves' hyperthyroidism and ophthalmopathy.

Sequenced material: peripheral blood mononuclear cells (PBMCs), taken at new diagnosis, from a patient treated with antithyroid drugs. The source of these receptors is a man aged 35 to 55 with Graves disease.

This clonotype appeared many times. The rearrangement links TRBV7-2 to TRBJ2-7, with D hard to call. Germline V CDR1 and CDR2: SGHTA, FQGNSA. CDR3 size: 15 residues. Between the trimmed V and J ends, which lost 2 bases and 2 bases, there was a span of 13 bases. The CDR3 protein is CASSLLGSATYEQYF. The DNA of the CDR3 is TGTGCCAGCAGCTTACTCGGCTCTGCGACCTACGAGCAGTACTTC.

This clonotype was counted only a few times. The chain couples TRBV2 to TRBJ1-6; perhaps TRBD1 as D (6 bases). The CDR3 totals 15 residues. The germline V gene has CDR1 SNHLY and CDR2 FYNNEI. The ends were cut back, 5 bases at V and 7 bases at J, with 15 bases in the middle. Here the CDR3 reads CASSTQRRGNSPLHF. CDR3 bases: TGTGCCAGCAGTACACAACGCAGGGGAAATTCACCCCTCCACTTT.

This clonotype was found many times. The gene calls are TRBV6-5 and TRBJ2-7; possibly TRBD2 for D (5 bases). V gave up 1 base and J gave up 2 bases, with 12 bases separating them. The CDR3 extends over 15 amino acids. The germline V gene has CDR1 MNHEY and CDR2 SVGAGI. CDR3 sequence: CASSYFGHGAYEQYF. CDR3 DNA sequence: TGTGCCAGCAGTTACTTCGGGCACGGGGCCTACGAGCAGTACTTC.

This clonotype was seen only a few times. The V and J genes are TRBV15 and TRBJ1-2; a possible D gene is TRBD1 (5 bases). CDR1 is LNHNV and CDR2 is YYDKDF in the germline V gene (reference sequence). Trimming left V 8 bases short and J 8 bases short, with 18 bases between. The CDR3 runs to 13 residues. This CDR3 reads CATGAGITIGYTF. The CDR3, as DNA: TGTGCCACCGGAGCAGGGATTACTATAGGCTACACCTTC.

Concerning this clonotype: This may stem from a read error, because a much larger clone lies one nucleotide away. The chain carries TRBV5-1 and TRBJ2-1; 10 nucleotides line up with TRBD2. Germline V CDR1 and CDR2: SGHRS, YFSETQ. The CDR3 loop spans 14 amino acids. Trimming took 10 bases from V and 8 from J; bases not matched to a gene: 12. CDR3 sequence (DNA): TGCGCCGCCAGGGCGAGACTAGCGGGCCATGAGCAGTTCTTC. Translating gives CAARARLAGHEQFF.

This clonotype was seen ten or more times. This chain joins TRBV7-9 and TRBJ2-3, with D perhaps assigned TRBD1 or TRBD2 (5 bases each). Germline V gene sequence: CDR1 SEHNR, CDR2 FQNEAQ (reference sequence). The ends were cut back, 5 bases at V and 3 bases at J, with 21 bases in the middle. CDR3 length: 17 residues. The CDR3 DNA reads as TGTGCCAGCAGCCCCGCGGATTCGGGGCAATTTACAGATACGCAGTATTTT. Translation gives CASSPADSGQFTDTQYF.

J is TRBJ2-2 and V is TRBV7-9; 11 nucleotides line up with TRBD1. V shed 6 bases, J shed 5 bases, and the junction held 8 bases outside the gene matches. Germline CDR1 is SEHNR and CDR2 is FQNEAQ (reference sequence). CDR3 length: 16 amino acids. CDR3 DNA sequence: TGTGCCAGCAGTACGACGGGACAGGGGGATACCGGGGAGCTGTTTTTT. This encodes CASSTTGQGDTGELFF. Looking up the rest from reference TRBV7-9 and TRBJ2-2 gives the full variable domain: DTGVSQNPRHKITKRGQNVTFRCDPISEHNRLYWYRQTLGQGPEFLTYFQNEAQLEKSRLLSDRFSAERPKGSFSTLEIQRTEQGDSAMYLCASSTTGQGDTGELFFGEGSRLTVL.

This clonotype was recorded a few times. This chain joins TRBV10-3 and TRBJ1-6, with 7 bases aligning to TRBD1. CDR3 length equals 12 residues. The germline gives CDR1 ENHRY, CDR2 SYGVKD. V lost 10 bases and J lost 7; bases outside the gene matches: 4. The CDR3 protein is CATSRGNSPLHF. In DNA form, the CDR3 reads TGTGCCACCTCCAGGGGGAATTCACCCCTCCACTTT.

Of note for this clonotype: A much bigger clone sits one base away, suggesting this may be a read error. J is TRBJ2-7 and V is TRBV2; 15 bases align to TRBD2. This CDR3 has 18 residues. The germline V gene encodes CDR1 SNHLY and CDR2 FYNNEI. The V segment lost 10 bases and the J segment 6 bases; nucleotides outside the gene matches: 19. CDR3 sequence reads: CANSRWTSGGARFGEQYF. In nucleotides, the CDR3 is TGTGCCAACAGCCGCTGGACTAGCGGGGGGGCACGGTTTGGCGAGCAGTACTTC.

A word on this clonotype: This may come from a read error, since a much larger clone is one base off. The genes are TRBV2 and TRBJ2-7; a possible D gene is TRBD2 (5 bases). The CDR3 loop spans 12 amino acids. In germline, CDR1 is SNHLY, CDR2 FYNNEI. Trimming stripped 5 bases from V and 6 bases from J, with 11 bases between. CDR3 DNA: TGTGCCAGCAGTACGGGATTGGGCGAGCAGTACTTC. Its translation: CASSTGLGEQYF.

This sequence joins TRBV5-1 and TRBJ2-1, with D hard to call. The CDR3 loop spans 11 amino acids. Germline values: CDR1 SGHRS, CDR2 YFSETQ. Trimming shortened V by 1 base and J by 12 bases, and 8 bases separated the two germline ends. Here the CDR3 DNA reads TGCGCCAGCAGCTTGTCAGGTCTGCAGTTCTTC. This sequence encodes CASSLSGLQFF.

Many counts were recorded for this clonotype. V gene TRBV20-1 combines with J gene TRBJ2-1; the D is unclear. The germline CDR1 and CDR2 sequences are DFQATT and SNEGSKA (reference sequence). Trimming removed 2 bases from V and 4 bases from J, with 15 bases in between. This CDR3 comprises 15 residues. CDR3 DNA sequence: TGCAGTGCTAGAATTCCGGGTGATGCTTACAATGAGCAGTTCTTC. Amino acid sequence: CSARIPGDAYNEQFF.

The rearrangement joins TRBV28 to TRBJ2-2; D possibly matches TRBD1 or TRBD2 (5 bases each). With 5 bases removed from V and 4 bases from J, the gap between germline ends came to 17 bases. The CDR3 is made up of 16 amino acids. CDR1 and CDR2 from the germline V gene are MDHEN and SYDVKM. CDR3 sequence (DNA): TGTGCCAGCAGTCCCTCCGGGGCAGGGACCACCGGGGAGCTGTTTTTT. This codes for CASSPSGAGTTGELFF.

This clonotype has only a few counts. The rearrangement joins TRBV7-9 to TRBJ2-7; no firm D call. CDR3 length equals 14 residues. Trimming removed 1 base from V and 3 bases from J, with 10 bases in between. CDR1 and CDR2 (germline): SEHNR, FQNEAQ (reference sequence). CDR3: CASSLGAANYEQYF. CDR3 coding DNA: TGTGCCAGCAGCTTAGGAGCAGCGAACTACGAGCAGTACTTC.

This clonotype has only one observation. The rearrangement links TRBV28 to TRBJ1-5; D call uncertain. V was cut by 5 bases and J by 2 bases, with 7 bases left in between. Germline V lookup: CDR1 MDHEN, CDR2 SYDVKM. The CDR3 has 13 residues. In DNA, the CDR3 is TGTGCCAGCAGTAGGTGGGGCAATCAGCCCCAGCATTTT. This gives the protein CASSRWGNQPQHF.

This clonotype showed up many times. This chain joins TRBV28 and TRBJ2-7; D uncertain. The germline gives CDR1 MDHEN, CDR2 SYDVKM. V was pared by 4 bases and J by 4 bases, with 20 bases between. The length of the CDR3 is 16 residues. The DNA of the CDR3 is TGTGCCAGCAGTTCAAGGGCGCAGTTTGTGTCATACGAGCAGTACTTC. It codes for CASSSRAQFVSYEQYF.

In its sample, this clonotype was seen many times. J is TRBJ2-3 and V is TRBV29-1; 9 bases line up with TRBD1. The germline V gene has CDR1 SQVTM and CDR2 ANQGSEA. V gave up 7 bases and J gave up 6 bases; unmatched junction bases: 11. This CDR3 has 14 residues. The CDR3: CSAGTGTLGDTQYF. CDR3 nucleotides: TGCAGCGCCGGGACAGGGACCCTGGGGGATACGCAGTATTTT.

This clonotype was recorded at least ten times. The J gene is TRBJ2-3, the V gene TRBV29-1, with D perhaps matching TRBD1 (6 bases). V was shortened by 3 bases and J by 2 bases, with 21 bases between the two germline ends. The CDR3 totals 17 residues. Germline CDR1 is SQVTM and CDR2 is ANQGSEA. The CDR3 is CSVDFGGRVWNTDTQYF. DNA of the CDR3: TGCAGCGTTGATTTTGGGGGCCGTGTGTGGAACACAGATACGCAGTATTTT.

On this clonotype itself: A read error likely explains this, since a far larger clone differs by one base. The CDR3 does not close with the conserved phenylalanine or tryptophan, likely indicating a read error. The CDR3 DNA is TGTGCCAGCAGTGCCCCAGGGGGCCGGCGTGGCTACACCCTC. The encoded protein is CASSAPGGRRGYTL. The V and J genes are TRBV5-1 and TRBJ1-2; 8 bases map to TRBD1. Germline-derived CDR1 and CDR2 are SGHRS and YFSETQ. This CDR3 spans 14 amino acids.

This clonotype occurred many times. The chain links TRBV13 to TRBJ2-3; TRBD1 matches at 7 bases. V gave up 2 bases and J gave up 5 bases; unmatched junction bases: 4. CDR1 is PRHDT, CDR2 FYEKMQ, per germline (reference sequence). The CDR3 loop spans 14 amino acids. The CDR3 DNA sequence: TGTGCCAGCAGCTTACACAGGGGATTAGATACGCAGTATTTT. Protein sequence: CASSLHRGLDTQYF.

This clonotype has a count of ten or more. This rearrangement joins TRBV18 to TRBJ2-3; D remains ambiguous. This CDR3 spans 16 amino acids. The germline V and J ends were trimmed by 1 base and 1 base, with 12 bases remaining between them. Germline CDR1 reads KGHSH; CDR2 reads LQKENI. The CDR3 spells CASSPLPWAGTDTQYF. CDR3 coding DNA: TGTGCCAGCTCACCACTCCCGTGGGCTGGCACAGATACGCAGTATTTT.

This clonotype was detected many times. The chain carries TRBV28 and TRBJ2-3; 12 bases match TRBD2. CDR1 MDHEN and CDR2 SYDVKM come from the germline V gene. The CDR3 covers 20 residues. After removal of 7 bases from V and 0 bases from J, the junction contained 17 bases not matched to a gene. The CDR3 nucleotides are TGTGCCAGCAATCCCACCCCCCTGACTCTAGCGGGGGGGAGCACAGATACGCAGTATTTT. It is translated as CASNPTPLTLAGGSTDTQYF. The full variable domain, rest sourced from reference TRBV28 and TRBJ2-3, is DVKVTQSSRYLVKRTGEKVFLECVQDMDHENMFWYRQDPGLGLRLIYFSYDVKMKEKGDIPEGYSVSREKKERFSLILESASTNQTSMYLCASNPTPLTLAGGSTDTQYFGPGTRLTVL.

This clonotype was recorded many times. For the CDR3, the DNA is TGTGCCAGCAGCCCCGCGACGAGGGGAACTAGCACAGATACGCAGTATTTT. Residues: CASSPATRGTSTDTQYF. The chain uses TRBV12-3 or TRBV12-4 and TRBJ2-3, with D perhaps given as TRBD1 or TRBD2 (5 bases each). The length of the CDR3 is 17 residues. V lost 6 bases to trimming and J lost 0 bases, with 19 bases between them.

This clonotype occurred many times. This chain connects TRBV6-1 to TRBJ2-7; the D call may be TRBD1 or TRBD2 (5 bases each). Trimming removed 6 bases from V and 7 bases from J, with 22 bases in between. CDR3 size: 15 residues. Germline CDR1 is MNHNS and CDR2 is SASEGT. CDR3 nucleotide sequence: TGTGCCAGCAGCCTAATCCTCGACGGGGACGGGGAGCAGTACTTC. Translated: CASSLILDGDGEQYF.

This clonotype was recorded many times. This chain uses TRBV28 with TRBJ2-5; TRBD1 matches at 11 bases. CDR3 length: 15 amino acids. Germline values: CDR1 MDHEN, CDR2 SYDVKM. V lost 5 bases and J lost 6; bases outside the gene matches: 8. In nucleotides, the CDR3 is TGTGCCAGCAGTACCCAGGACAGGGGGCTTAAGACCCAGTACTTC. This codes for CASSTQDRGLKTQYF. Looking up the rest from reference TRBV28 and TRBJ2-5 gives the full variable domain: DVKVTQSSRYLVKRTGEKVFLECVQDMDHENMFWYRQDPGLGLRLIYFSYDVKMKEKGDIPEGYSVSREKKERFSLILESASTNQTSMYLCASSTQDRGLKTQYFGPGTRLLVL.

This clonotype was seen ten or more times. V is TRBV20-1 and J is TRBJ2-5; D ambiguous. The CDR3 totals 12 residues. The V gene's germline CDR1 is DFQATT and CDR2 SNEGSKA (reference sequence). V was cut by 5 bases and J by 5 bases, with 12 bases left in between. The CDR3 spells CSAAPGPETQYF. The CDR3 DNA reads TGCAGTGCTGCCCCGGGCCCGGAGACCCAGTACTTC.

Note on this clonotype: With a much larger clone just one base away, this may be a read error. CDR3 sequence: CVSSEERDPGYTF. The CDR3 nucleotides read TGCGTCAGCAGCGAGGAGCGGGACCCTGGCTACACCTTC. The chain uses TRBV5-1 and TRBJ1-2; D perhaps matches TRBD1 (5 bases). Germline values: CDR1 SGHRS, CDR2 YFSETQ. The CDR3 has 13 residues.

This clonotype was counted at least ten times. V usage is TRBV2 and J usage is TRBJ2-3, with 8 bases identical to TRBD1. Per germline, CDR1 SNHLY and CDR2 FYNNEI. The CDR3 contains 16 residues. Trimming removed 8 bases from V and 0 bases from J; junction bases left unmatched: 10. The CDR3, as DNA: TGTGCCAGCGGAGACTTGGACAGGGTCAGCACAGATACGCAGTATTTT. Protein product: CASGDLDRVSTDTQYF.

This clonotype was counted at least ten times. The V call is TRBV7-9, the J call TRBJ1-1; D is possibly TRBD1 (5 bases). The CDR3 sequence is 14 residues long. The germline CDR1 and CDR2 sequences are SEHNR and FQNEAQ (reference sequence). V was pared by 3 bases and J by 0 bases, with 8 bases between. CDR3 sequence (DNA): TGTGCCAGCAGCTTGGGGGGTGTGAACACTGAAGCTTTCTTT. Its translation: CASSLGGVNTEAFF.

The sample holds many counts of this clonotype. V is TRBV4-1 and J is TRBJ2-1; D is possibly TRBD2 (6 bases). V dropped 4 bases and J dropped 7 bases, with 14 bases sitting between them. CDR3 size: 14 residues. The V gene's germline CDR1 is MGHRA and CDR2 YSYEKL. The CDR3 sequence: CASSRRWGVNEQFF. CDR3 sequence (DNA): TGCGCCAGCAGCCGTCGGTGGGGGGTAAATGAGCAGTTCTTC.

At least ten counts were recorded for this clonotype. The genes are TRBV29-1 and TRBJ2-5; 10 positions match TRBD2. V lost 7 bases, J lost 2 bases, and 10 bases stayed unmatched. This CDR3 spans 15 amino acids. CDR1 is SQVTM and CDR2 is ANQGSEA in the germline V gene. The CDR3 DNA sequence: TGCAGCGCCTCCCCTGGGACTAGCGAACAAGAGACCCAGTACTTC. This codes for CSASPGTSEQETQYF.